This T cell receptor (beta chain) derives from a study of CD8 T cells in ankylosing spondylitis. General study results and limits: Among TCR beta sequences, a motif of under ten highly homologous variants appeared characteristic of ankylosing spondylitis blood.

Each TCR beta library was made by quantitative 5'-RACE that incorporated molecular barcodes. TCRdb reprocessed the 5' RACE reads with MiXCR, giving one entry per CDR3 protein. The sample holds 350,000 to 450,000 distinct CDR3 sequences; about 25% are singletons and the top ten take roughly 0.9%. The CDR3 runs to 15 residues. Trimming took 5 bases from V and 4 from J, leaving 17 bases between them. There are a few counts of this clonotype. Its target is not known. The receptor was derived from a male donor with ankylosing spondylitis. What was sequenced was blood, either unsorted or a sorted T cell fraction (not recorded which). V gene TRBV12-3 or TRBV12-4 combines with J gene TRBJ1-2; D ambiguous. CDR3: CASSPSWPPTYGYTF. For the CDR3, the DNA is TGTGCCAGCAGTCCTTCCTGGCCGCCGACCTATGGCTACACCTTC.